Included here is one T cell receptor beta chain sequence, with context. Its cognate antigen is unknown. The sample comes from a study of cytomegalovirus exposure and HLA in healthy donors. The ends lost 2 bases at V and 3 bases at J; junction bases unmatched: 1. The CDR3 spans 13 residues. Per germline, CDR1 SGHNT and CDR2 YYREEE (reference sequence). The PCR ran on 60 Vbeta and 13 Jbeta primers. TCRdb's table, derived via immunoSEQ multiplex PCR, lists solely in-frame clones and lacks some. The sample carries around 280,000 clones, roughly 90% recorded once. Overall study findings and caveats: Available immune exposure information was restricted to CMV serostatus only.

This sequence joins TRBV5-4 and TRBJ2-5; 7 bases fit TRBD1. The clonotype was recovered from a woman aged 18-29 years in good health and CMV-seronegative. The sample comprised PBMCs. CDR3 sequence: CASSFGTEETQYF. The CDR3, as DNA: TGTGCCAGCAGCTTTGGGACAGAAGAGACCCAGTACTTC.